This T cell receptor (beta chain) was sequenced during a study of beta chain features in type 1 diabetes. Sequenced material consisted of expressed TCRB transcripts (all of the isolated RNA was reverse transcribed). The repertoire was sequenced with immunoSEQ multiplex PCR; TCRdb's copy has only in-frame clones and lacks some. The sample has hundreds of thousands of clones, about 15% seen once. On this clone itself: Its antigen is unknown.

Trimming left V 4 bases short and J 4 bases short, with 16 bases between. The CDR3 is made up of 16 amino acids. CDR1 LGHNA and CDR2 YNFKEQ come from the germline V gene. Stem cell-like memory, regulatory, central memory and naive CD4+ cells were sorted via CD45RO/CCR7/CD25/CD127/CD95/CD27. Study findings and constraints: All four CD4+ subsets from Type 1 diabetes patients carried moderately but significantly shorter TCRB CDR3s. Amplification by PCR could prefer shorter templates, with the same effect in patients and controls. Type 1 diabetes patients had fewer VDJ junction insertions and more deletions.

This receptor was taken from a man in his late teens or twenties with type 1 diabetes. Material: naive CD4+ T cells from blood. J is TRBJ2-2 and V is TRBV4-2, with a possible D match to TRBD2 (5 bases). In DNA, the CDR3 is TGTGCCAGCAGCCCCCCGGAGGCGGTCGGCACCGGGGAGCTGTTTTTT. It codes for CASSPPEAVGTGELFF.